These T cell receptor beta chains were read from a single sample in a study of control samples from healthy donors and cancer patients. This table comes from immunoSEQ multiplex PCR, and its TCRdb copy is limited to in-frame clones, with some not included. The table records under 30,000 clones, about 82% of them present only once. Sequencing input: PBMCs. Source of these receptors: a woman aged 55-69 years with head and neck cancer. Both conserved end residues are trimmed from each CDR3.

CDR3aa,v_gene
ATSPRTGAYEQY,TRBV15
ASSIGPQPAETQY,TRBV19
SASGDSNQPQH,TRBV20-1
ASSQDMSSYNEQF,TRBV4-3
ASSIGLINQPQH,TRBV5-6
ASSGGRNYEQY,TRBV7-8
ASRFPSVNEQF,TRBV7-2
ASSQKQGIDNQPQH,TRBV6-2/TRBV6-3
ATSRSIGANVLT,TRBV15
ASRGGTGTTSYEQY,TRBV6-6
ASSLEARPDTGELF,TRBV5-4